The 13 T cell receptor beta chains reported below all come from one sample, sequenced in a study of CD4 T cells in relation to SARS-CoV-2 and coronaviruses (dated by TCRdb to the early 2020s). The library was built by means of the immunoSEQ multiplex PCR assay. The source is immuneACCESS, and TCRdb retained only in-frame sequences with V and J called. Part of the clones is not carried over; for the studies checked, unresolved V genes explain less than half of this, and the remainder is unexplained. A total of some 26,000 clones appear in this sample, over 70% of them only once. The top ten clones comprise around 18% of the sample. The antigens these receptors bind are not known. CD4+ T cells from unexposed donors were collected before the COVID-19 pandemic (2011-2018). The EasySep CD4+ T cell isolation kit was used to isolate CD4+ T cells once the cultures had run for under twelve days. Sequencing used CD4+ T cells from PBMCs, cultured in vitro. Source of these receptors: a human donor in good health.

The CDR3 loop reads CASSTDRGTGTDTQYF. CDR3 nucleotide sequence: TGTGCCAGCAGCACCGACAGGGGAACCGGCACAGATACGCAGTATTTT. J is TRBJ2-3 and V is TRBV9; TRBD1 aligns across 8 bases. Germline lookup yields CDR1 SGDLS and CDR2 YYNGEE. The CDR3 loop spans 16 amino acids. Unmatched junction bases numbered 8, after V lost 4 bases and J lost 1 base. The whole variable domain, filled in from reference TRBV9 and TRBJ2-3, reads DSGVTQTPKHLITATGQRVTLRCSPRSGDLSVYWYQQSLDQGLQFLIQYYNGEERAKGNILERFSAQQFPDLHSELNLSSLELGDSALYFCASSTDRGTGTDTQYFGPGTRLTVL.

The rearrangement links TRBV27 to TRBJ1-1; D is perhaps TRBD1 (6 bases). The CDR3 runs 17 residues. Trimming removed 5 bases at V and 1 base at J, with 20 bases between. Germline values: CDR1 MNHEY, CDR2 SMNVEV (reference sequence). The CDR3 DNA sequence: TGTGCCAGCAGTCGGATGACAGGCACTTATCCGAACACTGAAGCTTTCTTT. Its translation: CASSRMTGTYPNTEAFF.

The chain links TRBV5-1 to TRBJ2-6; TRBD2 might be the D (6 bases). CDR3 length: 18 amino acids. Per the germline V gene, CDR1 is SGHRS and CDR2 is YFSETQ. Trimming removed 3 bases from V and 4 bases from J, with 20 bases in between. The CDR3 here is CASSSRWVPGVGANVLTF. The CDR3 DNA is TGCGCCAGCAGCTCACGATGGGTTCCGGGGGTCGGGGCCAACGTCCTGACTTTC. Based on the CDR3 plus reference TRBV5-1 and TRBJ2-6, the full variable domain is KAGVTQTPRYLIKTRGQQVTLSCSPISGHRSVSWYQQTPGQGLQFLFEYFSETQRNKGNFPGRFSGRQFSNSRSEMNVSTLELGDSALYLCASSSRWVPGVGANVLTFGAGSRLTVL.

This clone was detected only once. CDR3 sequence: CASSYSNSPLHF. CDR3 sequence (DNA): TGTGCCAGCAGTTACTCTAATTCACCCCTCCACTTT. The gene calls are TRBV6-5 and TRBJ1-6, with D uncertain. Trimming took off 0 bases at V and 6 bases at J, with 0 bases between the two ends. The CDR3 is 12 residues long. The V gene's germline CDR1 is MNHEY and CDR2 SVGAGI.

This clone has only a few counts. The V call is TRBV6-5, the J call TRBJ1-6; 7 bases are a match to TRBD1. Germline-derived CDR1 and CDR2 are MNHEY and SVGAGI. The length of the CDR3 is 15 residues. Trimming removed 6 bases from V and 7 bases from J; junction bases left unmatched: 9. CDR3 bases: TGTGCCAGCAGGGCAGGACAGGCCCCGAATTCACCCCTCCACTTT. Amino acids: CASRAGQAPNSPLHF.

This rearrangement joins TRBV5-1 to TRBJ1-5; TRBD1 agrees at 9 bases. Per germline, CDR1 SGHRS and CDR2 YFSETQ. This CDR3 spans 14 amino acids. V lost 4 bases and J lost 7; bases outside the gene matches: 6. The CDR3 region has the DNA TGCGCCAGCAGCCGGACAGGGGAGGGCCAGCCCCAGCATTTT. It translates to CASSRTGEGQPQHF.

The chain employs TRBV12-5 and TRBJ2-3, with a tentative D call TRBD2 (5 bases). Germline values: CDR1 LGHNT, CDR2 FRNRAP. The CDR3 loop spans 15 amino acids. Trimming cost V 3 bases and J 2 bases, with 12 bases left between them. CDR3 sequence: CASGLRGQDTDTQYF. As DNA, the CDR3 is TGTGCTAGTGGTTTACGGGGTCAGGACACAGATACGCAGTATTTT.

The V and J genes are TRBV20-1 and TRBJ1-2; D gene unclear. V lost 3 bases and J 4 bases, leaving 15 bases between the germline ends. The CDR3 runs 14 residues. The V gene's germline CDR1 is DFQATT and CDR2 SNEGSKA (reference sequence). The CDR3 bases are TGCAGTGCTAGTGTCCCCGGGGTCGGCTATGGCTACACCTTC. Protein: CSASVPGVGYGYTF.

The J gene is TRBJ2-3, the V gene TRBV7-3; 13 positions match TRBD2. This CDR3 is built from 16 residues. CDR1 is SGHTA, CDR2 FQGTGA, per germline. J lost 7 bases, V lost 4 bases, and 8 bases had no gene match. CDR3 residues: CASSSWTSGSGNTQYF. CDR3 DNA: TGTGCCAGCAGCTCCTGGACTAGCGGGAGTGGAAATACGCAGTATTTT.

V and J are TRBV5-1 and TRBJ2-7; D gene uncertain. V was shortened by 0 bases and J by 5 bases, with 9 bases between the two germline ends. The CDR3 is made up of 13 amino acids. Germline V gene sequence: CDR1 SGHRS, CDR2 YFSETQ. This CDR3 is CASSLDLFHEQYF. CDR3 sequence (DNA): TGCGCCAGCAGCTTGGATTTGTTTCACGAGCAGTACTTC. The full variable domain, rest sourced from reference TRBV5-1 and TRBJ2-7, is KAGVTQTPRYLIKTRGQQVTLSCSPISGHRSVSWYQQTPGQGLQFLFEYFSETQRNKGNFPGRFSGRQFSNSRSEMNVSTLELGDSALYLCASSLDLFHEQYFGPGTRLTVT.

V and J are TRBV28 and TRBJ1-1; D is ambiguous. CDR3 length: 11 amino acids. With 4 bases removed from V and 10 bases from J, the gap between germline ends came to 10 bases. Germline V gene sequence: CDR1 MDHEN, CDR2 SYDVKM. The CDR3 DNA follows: TGTGCCAGCAGTTCCCAGGACGGAGCTTTCTTT. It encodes CASSSQDGAFF.

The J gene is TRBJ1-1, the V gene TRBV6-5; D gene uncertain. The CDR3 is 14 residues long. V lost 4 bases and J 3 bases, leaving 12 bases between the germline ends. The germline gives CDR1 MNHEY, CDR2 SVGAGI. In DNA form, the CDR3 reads TGTGCCAGCAGTTTTCAGGCGTTGGACACTGAAGCTTTCTTT. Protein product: CASSFQALDTEAFF.

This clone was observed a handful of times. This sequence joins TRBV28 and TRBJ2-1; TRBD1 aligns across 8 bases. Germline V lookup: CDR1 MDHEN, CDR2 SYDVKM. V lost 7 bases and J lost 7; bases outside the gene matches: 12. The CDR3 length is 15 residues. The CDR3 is CASTATGQGENEQFF. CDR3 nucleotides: TGTGCCAGCACCGCCACCGGACAGGGCGAGAATGAGCAGTTCTTC.